The 18 T cell receptor beta chains below come from one sample, sequenced in a study of T cells in Graves' hyperthyroidism and ophthalmopathy (dated 2019 in TCRdb). The library was produced with multiplex PCR. The instrument given in TCRdb is Illumina HiSeq 2000. The TCR beta CDR3 regions were amplified from RNA transcripts. The TCR CDR3 was subjected to a first round of RT-PCR using the HTBI primer set and the Qiagen OneStep RT-PCR kit. TCRdb itself trimmed the public reads at Q25 with fastp, ran MiXCR and retained productive beta chains. Duplicate CDR3 protein sequences are folded into a single record with the most common DNA and genes. The sample table lists some 720,000 distinct CDR3 sequences, over 15% of them with a count of one. Of the sample, under 9.5% falls within the top ten clones. The sequencing input was blood. These receptors were obtained from a man aged 18-30 years with Graves' hyperthyroidism.

This chain uses TRBV5-6 with TRBJ1-2; the match to TRBD1 covers 7 bases. Germline V gene sequence: CDR1 SGHDT, CDR2 YYEEEE. Trimming removed 4 bases from V and 2 bases from J; junction bases left unmatched: 11. The CDR3 totals 16 residues. CDR3 residues: CASSHKPRQGNYGYTF. In DNA form, the CDR3 reads TGTGCCAGCAGCCACAAACCCCGACAGGGAAACTATGGCTACACCTTC.

This clonotype was observed many times. This chain uses TRBV12-3 or TRBV12-4 with TRBJ1-5; 7 nucleotides match TRBD1. The V segment lost 7 bases and the J segment 5 bases; nucleotides outside the gene matches: 8. The CDR3 runs 14 residues. This chain's CDR3 is CASNPRDSDQPQHF. The CDR3 region has the DNA TGTGCCAGCAACCCCCGGGACAGTGATCAGCCCCAGCATTTT.

This clonotype was recorded a few times. The J gene is TRBJ2-3, the V gene TRBV19, with 12 nucleotides matching TRBD2. There are 14 residues in the CDR3. V trimming: 10 bases; J trimming: 4 bases; junction bases outside the gene matches: 6. In germline, CDR1 is LNHDA, CDR2 SQIVND (reference sequence). The CDR3 region is CAISSGRAPDTQYF. The CDR3 bases are TGTGCCATTTCTAGCGGGAGGGCCCCAGATACGCAGTATTTT.

The rearrangement links TRBV5-6 to TRBJ2-7; D tentatively fits TRBD1 or TRBD2 (5 bases each). Germline values: CDR1 SGHDT, CDR2 YYEEEE. The V end was cut by 4 bases, the J end by 0 bases, with 11 bases between. CDR3 length: 14 amino acids. CDR3 sequence (DNA): TGTGCCAGCAGCGAGGGACGGAGCTCCTACGAGCAGTACTTC. The encoded protein is CASSEGRSSYEQYF.

The chain is built from TRBV18 and TRBJ2-7; tentatively, D is TRBD2 (6 bases). The CDR3 runs 14 residues. Looked up from germline, CDR1 is KGHSH and CDR2 is LQKENI. Trimming pared 2 bases from V and 7 bases from J, leaving 15 bases between. In DNA form, the CDR3 reads TGTGCCAGCTCACCAGGGACGGGAGACGGGGAGCAGTACTTC. Its translation is CASSPGTGDGEQYF.

The chain combines TRBV5-1 with TRBJ1-2; the D gene is possibly TRBD1 (6 bases). This CDR3 region has 14 residues. V gave up 4 bases and J gave up 6 bases, with 16 bases separating them. The germline V gene encodes CDR1 SGHRS and CDR2 YFSETQ. The DNA for the CDR3 is TGCGCCAGCAGCCCGGGGGCCCTTTTAGATGGCTACACCTTC. It translates to CASSPGALLDGYTF.

J is TRBJ2-3 and V is TRBV24-1; 9 bases agree with TRBD2. The CDR3 extends over 16 amino acids. CDR1 and CDR2 (germline): KGHDR, SFDVKD. Germline trimming cut 3 bases from V and 4 bases from J; bases unmatched to any gene: 7. The DNA of the CDR3 is TGTGCCACCAGTGATCCCCAGGCGGGAGGGGCAGATACGCAGTATTTT. Translation gives CATSDPQAGGADTQYF.

The CDR3 loop is CASSLRPRPSGRACYNEQFF. Here the CDR3 DNA reads TGTGCCAGCAGCTTAAGGCCGCGGCCTAGCGGGAGGGCCTGCTACAATGAGCAGTTCTTC. The V call is TRBV7-3, the J call TRBJ2-1; 12 bases fit TRBD2. Germline trimming cut 1 base from V and 3 bases from J; bases unmatched to any gene: 13. Per the germline V gene, CDR1 is SGHTA and CDR2 is FQGTGA. The CDR3 is 20 residues long.

This clonotype showed up many times. The J gene is TRBJ1-5, the V gene TRBV2; a weak D match, TRBD1 (5 bases). V lost 6 bases, J lost 9 bases, and 15 bases lay in between. Germline V gene data show CDR1 as SNHLY and CDR2 as FYNNEI. CDR3 length equals 13 residues. The DNA of the CDR3 is TGTGCCAGCAGGCGGGACGAGGGACGGCCCCAGCATTTT. Encoded protein: CASRRDEGRPQHF.

The sample holds many counts of this clonotype. The CDR3 nucleotides are TGTGCCAGCAGCTCCCGACAGGGCCATAATGAAAAACTGTTTTTT. Translated, it gives CASSSRQGHNEKLFF. The chain combines TRBV11-2 with TRBJ1-4, with TRBD1 matching 7 bases. Germline values: CDR1 SGHAT, CDR2 FQNNGV. The V and J ends lost 4 bases and 4 bases, in that order; junction bases with no gene match: 6. This CDR3 spans 15 amino acids.

V and J are TRBV6-1 and TRBJ1-1; D unresolved. This CDR3 spans 13 amino acids. Deletions cut 5 bases from V and 0 bases from J, with 7 bases between. CDR1 MNHNS and CDR2 SASEGT come from the germline V gene. CDR3 in amino acids: CASSNLLNTEAFF. CDR3 DNA sequence: TGTGCCAGCAGTAACCTTTTGAACACTGAAGCTTTCTTT.

This clonotype appeared many times. The V and J genes are TRBV6-2 or TRBV6-3 and TRBJ2-5; possibly TRBD1 for D (6 bases). Germline values: CDR1 MNHEY, CDR2 SVGEGT. The CDR3 spans 15 residues. The V gene lost 7 bases and the J gene lost 1 base, with 16 bases spanning the gap. For the CDR3, the DNA is TGTGCCAGCAAACCTTTGGACAGCAGCCAAGAGACCCAGTACTTC. Encoded protein: CASKPLDSSQETQYF.

The table lists this clonotype with a few counts. The V gene is TRBV2, the J gene TRBJ2-3; the D is unclear. The CDR3 spans 15 residues. Germline CDR1 reads SNHLY; CDR2 reads FYNNEI. V was trimmed by 3 bases and J by 1 base, leaving 11 bases between them. CDR3: CASSDGPGRTDTQYF. The CDR3 DNA follows: TGTGCCAGCAGTGACGGTCCCGGGCGCACAGATACGCAGTATTTT. The full variable domain, its missing parts supplied by reference TRBV2 and TRBJ2-3, is EPEVTQTPSHQVTQMGQEVILRCVPISNHLYFYWYRQILGQKVEFLVSFYNNEISEKSEIFDDQFSVERPDGSNFTLKIRSTKLEDSAMYFCASSDGPGRTDTQYFGPGTRLTVL.

The chain recombines TRBV12-3 or TRBV12-4 with TRBJ1-1; 11 bases line up with TRBD1. The length of the CDR3 is 14 residues. The J segment lost 4 bases and the V segment lost 6 bases, leaving 4 bases of the junction unmatched. CDR3 amino acids: CASRPGTGGTEAFF. CDR3 coding DNA: TGTGCCAGCAGGCCCGGGACAGGGGGCACTGAAGCTTTCTTT.

This clonotype was seen repeatedly, ten times or more. The CDR3 DNA is TGCAGTGCTTTTCTCCGGGACAGGGGCTCCTACGAGCAGTACTTC. Translation gives CSAFLRDRGSYEQYF. The J gene is TRBJ2-7, the V gene TRBV20-1, with 10 bases fitting TRBD1. CDR3 length: 15 residues. Germline-derived CDR1 and CDR2 are DFQATT and SNEGSKA (reference sequence). With V trimmed by 5 bases and J by 0 bases, 7 bases remained unmatched.

The J gene is TRBJ2-1, the V gene TRBV19; tentatively, D is TRBD1 (7 bases). Germline loops: CDR1 LNHDA, CDR2 SQIVND (reference sequence). The CDR3 is made up of 15 amino acids. The V and J ends lost 4 bases and 2 bases respectively, with 12 bases between them. The CDR3 nucleotides are TGTGCCAGTAGTAGCGGGACAGCCCCCTACAATGAGCAGTTCTTC. It translates to CASSSGTAPYNEQFF.

This chain joins TRBV30 and TRBJ1-4, with D tentatively TRBD1 (6 bases). The CDR3 spans 15 residues. CDR1 and CDR2 (germline): GTSNPN, SVGIG (reference sequence). V was clipped by 1 base and J by 8 bases, with 17 bases between them. The CDR3 region has the DNA TGTGCCTGGAGTGCCCGGGACACCGGGTTGGAAAAACTGTTTTTT. This gives the protein CAWSARDTGLEKLFF.

This clonotype was found a few times. The gene calls are TRBV27 and TRBJ2-7; no clear D gene. V lost 4 bases, J lost 2 bases, and 9 bases lay in between. Per the germline V gene, CDR1 is MNHEY and CDR2 is SMNVEV (reference sequence). The CDR3 runs to 13 residues. The CDR3 reads CASSYAGAYEQYF. CDR3 in DNA: TGTGCCAGCAGTTATGCAGGAGCCTACGAGCAGTACTTC.